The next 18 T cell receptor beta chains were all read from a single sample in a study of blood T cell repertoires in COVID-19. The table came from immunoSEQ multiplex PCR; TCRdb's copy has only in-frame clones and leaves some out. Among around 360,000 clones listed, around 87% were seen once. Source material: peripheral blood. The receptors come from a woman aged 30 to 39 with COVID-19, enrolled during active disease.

The CDR3 reads CASRFGDGGEQYF. The CDR3 nucleotides read TGTGCCAGCAGGTTCGGAGACGGTGGCGAGCAGTACTTC. V and J are TRBV6-5 and TRBJ2-7, with D uncertain. Germline CDR1 is MNHEY and CDR2 is SVGAGI. Trimming removed 6 bases at V and 6 bases at J, with 15 bases between. The CDR3 runs 13 residues.

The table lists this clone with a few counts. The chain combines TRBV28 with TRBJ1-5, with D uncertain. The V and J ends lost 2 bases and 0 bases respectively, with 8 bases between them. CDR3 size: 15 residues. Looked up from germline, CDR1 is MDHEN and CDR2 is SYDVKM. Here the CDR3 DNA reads TGTGCCAGCAGTTTAATTCCCGGTAGCAATCAGCCCCAGCATTTT. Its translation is CASSLIPGSNQPQHF.

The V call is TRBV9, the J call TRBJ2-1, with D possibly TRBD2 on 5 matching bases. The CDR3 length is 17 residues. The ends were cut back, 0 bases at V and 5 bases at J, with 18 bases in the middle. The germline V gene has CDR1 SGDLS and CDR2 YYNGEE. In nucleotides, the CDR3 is TGTGCCAGCAGCGTAGGATATAGCGAGCGGATCGACAATGAGCAGTTCTTC. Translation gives CASSVGYSERIDNEQFF.

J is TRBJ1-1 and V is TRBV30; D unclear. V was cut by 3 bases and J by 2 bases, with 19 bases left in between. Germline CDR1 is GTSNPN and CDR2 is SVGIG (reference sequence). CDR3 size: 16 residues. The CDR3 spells CAWSPLPAGRNTEAFF. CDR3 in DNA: TGTGCCTGGAGCCCTCTCCCCGCTGGGCGAAACACTGAAGCTTTCTTT.

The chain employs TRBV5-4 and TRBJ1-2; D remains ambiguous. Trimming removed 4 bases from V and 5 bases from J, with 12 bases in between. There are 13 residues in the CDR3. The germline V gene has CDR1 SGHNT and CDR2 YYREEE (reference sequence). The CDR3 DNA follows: TGTGCCAGCAGCCAGGACTCGTGGTATGGCTACACCTTC. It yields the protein CASSQDSWYGYTF.

In DNA form, the CDR3 reads TGTGCCAGCAGTGCAAGGACAGGGAAAAGGAGCTATGGCTACACCTTC. Amino acid sequence: CASSARTGKRSYGYTF. The chain employs TRBV28 and TRBJ1-2, with 8 bases identical to TRBD1. The ends lost 5 bases at V and 4 bases at J; junction bases unmatched: 12. Per germline, CDR1 MDHEN and CDR2 SYDVKM. The CDR3 is 16 amino acids.

Written as DNA, the CDR3 is TGTGCCAGCAGCTTAGTTAGCGGGCCCTCCTACGAGCAGTACTTC. Translated, it gives CASSLVSGPSYEQYF. This chain connects TRBV7-9 to TRBJ2-7; 7 bases match TRBD2. J lost 0 bases, V lost 1 base, and 3 bases had no gene match. Per germline, CDR1 SEHNR and CDR2 FQNEAQ (reference sequence). The length of the CDR3 is 15 residues.

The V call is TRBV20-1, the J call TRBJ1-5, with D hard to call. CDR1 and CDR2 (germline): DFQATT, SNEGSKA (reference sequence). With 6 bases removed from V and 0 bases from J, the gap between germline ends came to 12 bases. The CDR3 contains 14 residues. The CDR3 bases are TGCAGTGCCAGTGGTCAGTATAGCAATCAGCCCCAGCATTTT. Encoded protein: CSASGQYSNQPQHF.

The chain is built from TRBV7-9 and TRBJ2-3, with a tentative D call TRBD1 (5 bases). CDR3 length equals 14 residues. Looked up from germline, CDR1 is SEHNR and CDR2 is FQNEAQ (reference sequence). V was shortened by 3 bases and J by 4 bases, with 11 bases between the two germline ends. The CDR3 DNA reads TGTGCCAGCAGCTTTGGGGCCCCTCCAGATACGCAGTATTTT. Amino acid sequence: CASSFGAPPDTQYF.

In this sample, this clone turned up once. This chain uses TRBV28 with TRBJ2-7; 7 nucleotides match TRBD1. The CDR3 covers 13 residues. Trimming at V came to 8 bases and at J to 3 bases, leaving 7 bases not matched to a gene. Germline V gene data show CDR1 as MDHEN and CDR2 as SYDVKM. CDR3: CASALTGYYEQYF. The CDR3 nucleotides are TGTGCCAGCGCCCTGACAGGGTACTACGAGCAGTACTTC.

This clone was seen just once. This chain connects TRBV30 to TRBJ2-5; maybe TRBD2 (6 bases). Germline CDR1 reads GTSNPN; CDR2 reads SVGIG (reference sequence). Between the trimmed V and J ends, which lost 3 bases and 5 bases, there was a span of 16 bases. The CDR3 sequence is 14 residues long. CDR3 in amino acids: CAWSGSSRGETQYF. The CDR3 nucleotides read TGTGCCTGGAGCGGCAGCAGCCGGGGGGAGACCCAGTACTTC. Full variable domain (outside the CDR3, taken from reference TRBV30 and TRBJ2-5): SQTIHQWPATLVQPVGSPLSLECTVEGTSNPNLYWYRQAAGRGLQLLFYSVGIGQISSEVPQNLSASRPQDRQFILSSKKLLLSDSGFYLCAWSGSSRGETQYFGPGTRLLVL.

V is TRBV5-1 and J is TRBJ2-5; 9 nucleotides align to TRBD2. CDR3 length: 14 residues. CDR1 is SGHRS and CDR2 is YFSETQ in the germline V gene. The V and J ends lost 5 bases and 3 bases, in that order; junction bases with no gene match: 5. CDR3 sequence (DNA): TGCGCCAGCAGGAGGGCTAGCGGGGAAGAGACCCAGTACTTC. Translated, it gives CASRRASGEETQYF.

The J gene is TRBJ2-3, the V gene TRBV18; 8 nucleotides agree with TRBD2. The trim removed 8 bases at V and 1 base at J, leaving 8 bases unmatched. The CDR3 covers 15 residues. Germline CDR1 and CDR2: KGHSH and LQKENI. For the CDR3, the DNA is TGTGCCAGCGTCCTTAGCGGGAAAGGCACAGATACGCAGTATTTT. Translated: CASVLSGKGTDTQYF. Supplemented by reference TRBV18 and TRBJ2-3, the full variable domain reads NAGVMQNPRHLVRRRGQEARLRCSPMKGHSHVYWYRQLPEEGLKFMVYLQKENIIDESGMPKERFSAEFPKEGPSILRIQQVVRGDSAAYFCASVLSGKGTDTQYFGPGTRLTVL.

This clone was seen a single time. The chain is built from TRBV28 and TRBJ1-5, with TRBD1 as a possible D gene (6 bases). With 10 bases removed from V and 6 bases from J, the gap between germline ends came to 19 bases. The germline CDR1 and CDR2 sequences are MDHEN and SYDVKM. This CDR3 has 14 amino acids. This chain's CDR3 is CATFNAGDFQPQHF. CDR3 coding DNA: TGTGCCACCTTTAACGCAGGGGATTTTCAGCCCCAGCATTTT. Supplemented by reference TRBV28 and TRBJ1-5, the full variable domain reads DVKVTQSSRYLVKRTGEKVFLECVQDMDHENMFWYRQDPGLGLRLIYFSYDVKMKEKGDIPEGYSVSREKKERFSLILESASTNQTSMYLCATFNAGDFQPQHFGDGTRLSIL.

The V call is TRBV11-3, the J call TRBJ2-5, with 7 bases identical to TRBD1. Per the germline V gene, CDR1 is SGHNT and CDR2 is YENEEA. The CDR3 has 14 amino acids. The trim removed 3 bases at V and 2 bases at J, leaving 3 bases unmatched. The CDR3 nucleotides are TGTGCCAGCAGCTTGGGACAGCCGCAAGAGACCCAGTACTTC. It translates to CASSLGQPQETQYF.

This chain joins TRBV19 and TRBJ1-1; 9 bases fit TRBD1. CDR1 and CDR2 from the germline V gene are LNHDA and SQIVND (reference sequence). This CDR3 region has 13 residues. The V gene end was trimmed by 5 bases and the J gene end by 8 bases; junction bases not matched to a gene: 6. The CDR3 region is CASSFGTGLEAFF. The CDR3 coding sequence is TGTGCCAGTAGTTTCGGGACAGGGCTCGAAGCTTTCTTT.

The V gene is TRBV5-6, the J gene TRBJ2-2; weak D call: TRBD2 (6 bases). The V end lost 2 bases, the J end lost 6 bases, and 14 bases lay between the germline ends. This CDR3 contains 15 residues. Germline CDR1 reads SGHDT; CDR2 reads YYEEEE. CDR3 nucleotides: TGTGCCAGCAGCTTCCGGGACTGGGGGGCCGGGGAGCTGTTTTTT. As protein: CASSFRDWGAGELFF.

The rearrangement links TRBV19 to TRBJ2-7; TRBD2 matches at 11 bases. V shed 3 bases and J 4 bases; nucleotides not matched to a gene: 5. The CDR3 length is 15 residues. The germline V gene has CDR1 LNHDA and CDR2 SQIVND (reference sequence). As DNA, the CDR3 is TGTGCCAGTAGTATGTTGGTAGCGGGAGGGTACGAGCAGTACTTC. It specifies CASSMLVAGGYEQYF.